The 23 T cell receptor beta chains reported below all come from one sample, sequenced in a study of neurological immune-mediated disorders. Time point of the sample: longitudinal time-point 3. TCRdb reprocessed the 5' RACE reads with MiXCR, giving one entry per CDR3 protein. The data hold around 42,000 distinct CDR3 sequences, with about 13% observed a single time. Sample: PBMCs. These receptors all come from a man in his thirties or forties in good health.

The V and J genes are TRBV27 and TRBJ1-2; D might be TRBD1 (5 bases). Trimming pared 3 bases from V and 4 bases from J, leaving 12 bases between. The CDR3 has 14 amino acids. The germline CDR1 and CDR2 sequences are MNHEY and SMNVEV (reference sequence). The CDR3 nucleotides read TGTGCCAGCAGTTTCAATAGACAGACCTATGGCTACACCTTC. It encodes CASSFNRQTYGYTF.

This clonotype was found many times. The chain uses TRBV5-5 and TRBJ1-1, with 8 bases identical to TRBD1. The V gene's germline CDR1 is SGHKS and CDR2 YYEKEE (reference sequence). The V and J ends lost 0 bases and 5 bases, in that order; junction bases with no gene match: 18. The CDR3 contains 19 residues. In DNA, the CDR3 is TGTGCCAGCAGCTTGGGTTTACACCTCCGGGACAGGTTAAATACTGAAGCTTTCTTT. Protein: CASSLGLHLRDRLNTEAFF.

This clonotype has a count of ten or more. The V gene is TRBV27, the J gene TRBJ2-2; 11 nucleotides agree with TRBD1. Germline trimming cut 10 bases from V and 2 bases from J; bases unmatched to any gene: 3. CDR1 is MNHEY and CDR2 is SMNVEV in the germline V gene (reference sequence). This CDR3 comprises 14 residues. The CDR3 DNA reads TGTGCCATCCGGACAGGGGGCAACACCGGGGAGCTGTTTTTT. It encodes CAIRTGGNTGELFF.

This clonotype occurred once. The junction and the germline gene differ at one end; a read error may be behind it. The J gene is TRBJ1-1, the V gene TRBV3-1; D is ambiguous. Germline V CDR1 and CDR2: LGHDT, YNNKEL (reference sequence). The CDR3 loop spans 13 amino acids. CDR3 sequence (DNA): TGTGCCAGCAGGCAAGGAGCGAACACTGAAGCTTTCTTT. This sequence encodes CASRQGANTEAFF.

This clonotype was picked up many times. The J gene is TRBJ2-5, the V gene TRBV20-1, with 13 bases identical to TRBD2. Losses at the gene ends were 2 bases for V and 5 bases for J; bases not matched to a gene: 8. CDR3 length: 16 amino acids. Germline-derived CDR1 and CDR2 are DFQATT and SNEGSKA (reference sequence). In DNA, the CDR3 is TGCAGTGCTAGATCCGGACTAGCGGGAGATCTGGAGACCCAGTACTTC. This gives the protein CSARSGLAGDLETQYF.

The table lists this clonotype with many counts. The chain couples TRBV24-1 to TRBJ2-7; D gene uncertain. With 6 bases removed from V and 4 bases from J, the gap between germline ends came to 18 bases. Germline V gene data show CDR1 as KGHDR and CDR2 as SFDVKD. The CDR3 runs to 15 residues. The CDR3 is CATSTTRRGLYEQYF. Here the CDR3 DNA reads TGTGCCACCAGTACTACAAGGAGAGGCCTATACGAGCAGTACTTC.

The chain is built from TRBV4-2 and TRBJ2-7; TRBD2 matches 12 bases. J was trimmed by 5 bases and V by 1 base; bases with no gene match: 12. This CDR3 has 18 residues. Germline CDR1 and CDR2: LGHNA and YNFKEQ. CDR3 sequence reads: CASSQGGWLAGGLHEQYF. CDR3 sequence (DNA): TGTGCCAGCAGCCAAGGGGGATGGCTAGCGGGAGGGCTCCACGAGCAGTACTTC.

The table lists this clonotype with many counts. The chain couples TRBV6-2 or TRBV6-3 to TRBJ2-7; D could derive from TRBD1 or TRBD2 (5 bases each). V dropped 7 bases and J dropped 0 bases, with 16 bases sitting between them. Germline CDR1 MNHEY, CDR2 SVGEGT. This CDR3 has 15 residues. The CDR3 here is CASKKPGPSSYEQYF. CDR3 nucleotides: TGTGCCAGCAAAAAACCGGGACCCAGCTCCTACGAGCAGTACTTC.

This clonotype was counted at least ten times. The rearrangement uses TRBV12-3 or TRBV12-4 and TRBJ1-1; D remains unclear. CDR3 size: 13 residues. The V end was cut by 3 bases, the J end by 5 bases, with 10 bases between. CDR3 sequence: CASSFEGKTEAFF. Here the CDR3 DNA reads TGTGCCAGCAGTTTTGAGGGTAAGACTGAAGCTTTCTTT.

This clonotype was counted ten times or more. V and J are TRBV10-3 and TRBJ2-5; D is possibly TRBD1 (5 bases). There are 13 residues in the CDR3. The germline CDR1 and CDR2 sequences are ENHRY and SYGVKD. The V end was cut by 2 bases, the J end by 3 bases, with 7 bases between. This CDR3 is CAISEGREETQYF. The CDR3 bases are TGTGCCATCAGTGAGGGCAGGGAAGAGACCCAGTACTTC.

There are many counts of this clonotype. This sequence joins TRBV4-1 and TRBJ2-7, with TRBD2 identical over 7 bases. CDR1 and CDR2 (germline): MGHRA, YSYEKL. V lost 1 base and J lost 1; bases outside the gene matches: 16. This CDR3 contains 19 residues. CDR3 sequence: CASSQVGGKGLADSYEQYF. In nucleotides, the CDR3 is TGCGCCAGCAGCCAAGTAGGTGGGAAAGGGCTAGCGGATTCCTACGAGCAGTACTTC.

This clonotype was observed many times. The CDR3 DNA follows: TGCGCCAGCAGCTGGGACGTCCTCTTTATTGGGGGTTCCGGCACAGATACGCAGTATTTT. Its translation: CASSWDVLFIGGSGTDTQYF. The chain employs TRBV5-1 and TRBJ2-3; D may be TRBD1 or TRBD2 (5 bases each). The V and J ends lost 3 bases and 1 base respectively, with 27 bases between them. The CDR3 extends over 20 amino acids. Germline CDR1 is SGHRS and CDR2 is YFSETQ.

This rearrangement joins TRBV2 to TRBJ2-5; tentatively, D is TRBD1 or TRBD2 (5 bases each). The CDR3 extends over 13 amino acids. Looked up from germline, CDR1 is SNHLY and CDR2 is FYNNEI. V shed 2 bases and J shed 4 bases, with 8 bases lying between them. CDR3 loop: CASSESGTETQYF. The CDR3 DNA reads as TGTGCCAGCAGTGAATCGGGGACAGAGACCCAGTACTTC.

DNA of the CDR3: TGTGCCAGCAGTTCTAATTTAGGGTCTGCCAAAGCAAACCAAGAGACCCAGTACTTC. Amino acid sequence: CASSSNLGSAKANQETQYF. The gene calls are TRBV28 and TRBJ2-5; no clear D. Trimming pared 4 bases from V and 0 bases from J, leaving 24 bases between. The germline gives CDR1 MDHEN, CDR2 SYDVKM. CDR3 length: 19 amino acids.

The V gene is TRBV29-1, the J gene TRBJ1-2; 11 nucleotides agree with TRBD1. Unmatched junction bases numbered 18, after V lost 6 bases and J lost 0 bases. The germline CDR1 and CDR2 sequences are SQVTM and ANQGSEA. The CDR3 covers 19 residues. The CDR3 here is CSVAPMSGQGEGANYGYTF. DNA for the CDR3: TGCAGCGTCGCTCCCATGTCGGGACAGGGGGAAGGGGCTAACTATGGCTACACCTTC.

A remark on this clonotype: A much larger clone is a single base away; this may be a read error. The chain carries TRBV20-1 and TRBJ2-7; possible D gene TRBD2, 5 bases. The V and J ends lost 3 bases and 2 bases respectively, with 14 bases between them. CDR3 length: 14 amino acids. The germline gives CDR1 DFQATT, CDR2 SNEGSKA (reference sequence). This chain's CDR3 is CSASRGPFPYEQYF. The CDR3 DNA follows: TGCAGTGCTAGTCGAGGGCCCTTCCCCTACGAGCAGTACTTC.

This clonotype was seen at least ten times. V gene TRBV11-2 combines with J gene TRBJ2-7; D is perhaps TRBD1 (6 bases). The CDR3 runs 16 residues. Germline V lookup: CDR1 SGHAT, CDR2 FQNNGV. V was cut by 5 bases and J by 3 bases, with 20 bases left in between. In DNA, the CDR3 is TGTGCCAGCAGCCTAACTGAAGGGGGATTGGGCTACGAGCAGTACTTC. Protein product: CASSLTEGGLGYEQYF.

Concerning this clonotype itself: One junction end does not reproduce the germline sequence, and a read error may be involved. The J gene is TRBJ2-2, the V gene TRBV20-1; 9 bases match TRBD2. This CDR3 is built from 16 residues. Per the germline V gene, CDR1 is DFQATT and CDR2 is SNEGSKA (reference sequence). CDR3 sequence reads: CSAPLAGWPDTWELFF. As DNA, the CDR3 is TGCAGTGCTCCCCTAGCGGGATGGCCTGACACCTGGGAGCTGTTTTTT.

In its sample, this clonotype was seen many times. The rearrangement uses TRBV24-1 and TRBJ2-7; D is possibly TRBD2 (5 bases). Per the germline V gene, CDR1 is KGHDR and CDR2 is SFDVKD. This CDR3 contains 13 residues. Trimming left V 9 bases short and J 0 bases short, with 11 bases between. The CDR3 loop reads CATGRGNSYEQYF. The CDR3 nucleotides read TGTGCCACCGGTCGGGGAAACTCCTACGAGCAGTACTTC.

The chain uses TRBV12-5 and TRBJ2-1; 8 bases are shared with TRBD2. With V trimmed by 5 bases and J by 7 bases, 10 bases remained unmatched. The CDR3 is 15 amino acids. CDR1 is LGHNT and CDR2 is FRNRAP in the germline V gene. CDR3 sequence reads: CASGLTSGGGNEQFF. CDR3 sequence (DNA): TGTGCTAGTGGTCTTACTAGCGGAGGTGGGAATGAGCAGTTCTTC.

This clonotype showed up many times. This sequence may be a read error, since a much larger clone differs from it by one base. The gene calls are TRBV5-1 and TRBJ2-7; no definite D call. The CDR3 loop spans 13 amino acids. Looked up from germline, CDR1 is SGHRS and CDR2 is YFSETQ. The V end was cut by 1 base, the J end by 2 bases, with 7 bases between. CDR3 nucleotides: TGCGCCAGCAGCTTGTACGCCACCTACGAGCAGTACTTC. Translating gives CASSLYATYEQYF.

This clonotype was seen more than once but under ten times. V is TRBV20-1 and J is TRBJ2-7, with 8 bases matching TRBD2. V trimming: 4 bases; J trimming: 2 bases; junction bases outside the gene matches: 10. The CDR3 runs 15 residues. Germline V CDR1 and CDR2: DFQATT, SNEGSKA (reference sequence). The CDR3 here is CSAILVLAGPYEQYF. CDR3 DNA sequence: TGCAGTGCTATTCTAGTCCTAGCGGGCCCCTACGAGCAGTACTTC.

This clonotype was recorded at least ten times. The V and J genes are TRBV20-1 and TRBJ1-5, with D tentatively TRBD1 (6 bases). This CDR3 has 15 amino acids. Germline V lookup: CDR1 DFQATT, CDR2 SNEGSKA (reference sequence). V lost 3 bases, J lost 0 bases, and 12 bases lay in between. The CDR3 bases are TGCAGTGCTAGTTCCGGGACAATTAGCAATCAGCCCCAGCATTTT. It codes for CSASSGTISNQPQHF.